What follows are 8 T cell receptor beta chains derived from one specimen sequenced in a study of blood T cells in healthy people across ages. The use of a sample-barcoded 5' primer and a J-beta primer mix characterized a second PCR of 7 to 11 cycles. TCRdb reanalysed the 5' RACE reads using MiXCR and keeps one entry per CDR3 protein. The sample carries almost 1 million distinct CDR3 sequences, roughly 47% recorded once. Material for sequencing was blood. The origin of the receptors is a woman aged 60-75 years in good health.

This sequence joins TRBV3-1 and TRBJ2-2; D is possibly TRBD1 or TRBD2 (6 bases each). Germline V gene lookup returns CDR1 LGHDT and CDR2 YNNKEL (reference sequence). This CDR3 is 16 amino acids long. The V gene lost 4 bases and the J gene lost 2 bases, with 14 bases spanning the gap. The CDR3 region is CASSPRGGYNTGELFF. DNA of the CDR3: TGTGCCAGCAGCCCCCGAGGGGGGTATAACACCGGGGAGCTGTTTTTT. Combining the CDR3 with reference TRBV3-1 and TRBJ2-2 gives the whole variable domain DTAVSQTPKYLVTQMGNDKSIKCEQNLGHDTMYWYKQDSKKFLKIMFSYNNKELIINETVPNRFSPKSPDKAHLNLHINSLELGDSAVYFCASSPRGGYNTGELFFGEGSRLTVL.

This chain joins TRBV30 and TRBJ2-7; D unclear. Looked up from germline, CDR1 is GTSNPN and CDR2 is SVGIG (reference sequence). V gave up 2 bases and J gave up 4 bases, with 6 bases separating them. CDR3 length: 11 amino acids. This chain's CDR3 is CAWSNQYEQYF. CDR3 in DNA: TGTGCCTGGAGTAACCAGTACGAGCAGTACTTC.

The V and J genes are TRBV9 and TRBJ1-6; maybe TRBD1 (5 bases). The V gene's germline CDR1 is SGDLS and CDR2 YYNGEE. Trimming took 0 bases from V and 10 from J, leaving 14 bases between them. The CDR3 loop spans 15 amino acids. The CDR3 sequence is CASSVEAQGRSPLHF. In DNA, the CDR3 is TGTGCCAGCAGCGTAGAAGCGCAGGGCCGATCACCCCTCCACTTT.

This clonotype occurred a few times. CDR3 DNA sequence: TGCAGCGCACACCACCAGGGCTATGAGCAGTACTTC. Encoded protein: CSAHHQGYEQYF. The rearrangement uses TRBV29-1 and TRBJ2-5; D is perhaps TRBD1 (5 bases). Germline lookup yields CDR1 SQVTM and CDR2 ANQGSEA. This CDR3 spans 12 amino acids. Trimming cost V 7 bases and J 11 bases, with 20 bases left between them.

CDR3 nucleotide sequence: TGTGCCAGCAGTTCGACTAGGGACCATTACGGTGAGCAGTTCTTC. This gives the protein CASSSTRDHYGEQFF. The chain couples TRBV12-3 or TRBV12-4 to TRBJ2-1; TRBD2 is a possible D gene (6 bases). The CDR3 is 15 amino acids. The V end lost 4 bases, the J end lost 9 bases, and 19 bases lay between the germline ends.

The chain recombines TRBV28 with TRBJ2-7, with TRBD2 identical over 14 bases. After removal of 5 bases from V and 4 bases from J, the junction contained 7 bases not matched to a gene. The CDR3 length is 16 residues. Germline CDR1 MDHEN, CDR2 SYDVKM. CDR3 residues: CASSEGTSGSLYEQYF. As DNA, the CDR3 is TGTGCCAGCAGTGAGGGGACTAGCGGGAGTCTATACGAGCAGTACTTC.

The table lists this clonotype with a count of one. The chain employs TRBV12-3 or TRBV12-4 and TRBJ2-1, with 8 bases fitting TRBD2. The CDR3 has 15 amino acids. The V segment lost 6 bases and the J segment 3 bases; nucleotides outside the gene matches: 7. CDR3 amino acids: CASSASGRFYNEQFF. For the CDR3, the DNA is TGTGCCAGCAGCGCCAGCGGGAGATTCTACAATGAGCAGTTCTTC.

Concerning this clonotype: One end of the junction varies from germline; a read error may be responsible. This chain joins TRBV12-3 or TRBV12-4 and TRBJ2-3; no clear D gene. This CDR3 comprises 15 residues. CDR3 residues: CASSLGSVSADTQYF. CDR3 bases: TGTGCCAGCAGTTTAGGCAGCGTGAGCGCAGATACGCAATATTTC.